One and the same sample provided the 21 T cell receptor beta chains below, sequenced in a study of T cell changes during pregnancy in multiple sclerosis. Some clones are missing from TCRdb's copy, which holds only in-frame ones; the method was immunoSEQ multiplex PCR. The profile shows tens of thousands of clones, roughly nine tenths of them singletons. The sequencing here drew on CD4+ T cells from peripheral blood mononuclear cells, taken in the third trimester of pregnancy. Every receptor here comes from a female donor in good health, enrolled as a control in a pregnancy study.

This clone was seen only once. The chain recombines TRBV25-1 with TRBJ2-5; TRBD2 agrees at 7 bases. Unmatched junction bases numbered 11, after V lost 3 bases and J lost 4 bases. Germline values: CDR1 MGHDK, CDR2 SYGVNS. The CDR3 is 16 residues long. The CDR3 is CASSEGGRGVPETQYF. The CDR3 DNA reads TGTGCCAGCAGTGAGGGAGGACGGGGGGTGCCAGAGACCCAGTACTTC.

The rearrangement joins TRBV20-1 to TRBJ2-1, with 9 bases fitting TRBD2. Trimming took 5 bases from V and 11 from J; bases not matched to a gene: 4. This CDR3 has 11 amino acids. Germline CDR1 DFQATT, CDR2 SNEGSKA (reference sequence). This CDR3 is CSAWASGKQFF. CDR3 nucleotides: TGCAGTGCTTGGGCTAGCGGGAAGCAGTTCTTC.

This sequence joins TRBV19 and TRBJ2-1; 8 nucleotides align to TRBD2. Germline V lookup: CDR1 LNHDA, CDR2 SQIVND (reference sequence). V trimming: 3 bases; J trimming: 4 bases; junction bases outside the gene matches: 5. The CDR3 consists of 15 residues. The CDR3 here is CASSIILADYNEQFF. Here the CDR3 DNA reads TGTGCCAGTAGTATTATACTAGCGGATTACAATGAGCAGTTCTTC.

The chain combines TRBV11-2 with TRBJ1-2, with 7 bases lining up with TRBD1. The CDR3 covers 14 residues. CDR1 is SGHAT and CDR2 is FQNNGV in the germline V gene. With V trimmed by 4 bases and J by 2 bases, 4 bases remained unmatched. The CDR3 coding sequence is TGTGCCAGCAGCTCGATCAGGGGGAACTATGGCTACACCTTC. It translates to CASSSIRGNYGYTF.

The chain links TRBV2 to TRBJ1-2, with 9 bases matching TRBD1. The CDR3 extends over 14 amino acids. With 3 bases clipped from V and 7 bases from J, the junction kept 6 bases outside the gene matches. Germline V gives CDR1 SNHLY, CDR2 FYNNEI. The CDR3 here is CASSDQKGQGGYTF. CDR3 coding DNA: TGTGCCAGCAGTGATCAGAAGGGACAGGGTGGCTACACCTTC. Variable domain in full (rest from reference TRBV2 and TRBJ1-2): EPEVTQTPSHQVTQMGQEVILRCVPISNHLYFYWYRQILGQKVEFLVSFYNNEISEKSEIFDDQFSVERPDGSNFTLKIRSTKLEDSAMYFCASSDQKGQGGYTFGSGTRLTVV.

The chain combines TRBV6-6 with TRBJ2-1; 8 nucleotides agree with TRBD2. There are 13 residues in the CDR3. V was pared by 6 bases and J by 6 bases, with 4 bases of the junction left unmatched. Germline V CDR1 and CDR2: MNHNY, SVGAGI (reference sequence). The DNA for the CDR3 is TGTGCCAGCAGCCATCTAGCGGGCAATGAGCAGTTCTTC. Protein: CASSHLAGNEQFF.

The V call is TRBV7-9, the J call TRBJ1-4; 7 positions match TRBD1. The CDR3 covers 15 residues. Germline V lookup: CDR1 SEHNR, CDR2 FQNEAQ (reference sequence). The trim removed 4 bases at V and 8 bases at J, leaving 10 bases unmatched. The CDR3 is CASSSLKGAKEKLFF. In DNA, the CDR3 is TGTGCCAGCAGCTCCCTGAAGGGGGCCAAAGAAAAACTGTTTTTT.

The chain combines TRBV7-2 with TRBJ2-5; 13 bases match TRBD2. The germline CDR1 and CDR2 sequences are SGHTA and FQGNSA. CDR3 length: 16 residues. V dropped 5 bases and J dropped 5; count of bases not matched to a gene: 8. CDR3 protein: CASSVTRGLAGETQYF. The CDR3 DNA follows: TGTGCCAGCAGCGTTACTAGGGGACTAGCGGGGGAGACCCAGTACTTC.

This clone came up once. DNA for the CDR3: TGTGCCAGCAGCTTAGAAGACAGGACTCGACAGCCCCAGCATTTT. It codes for CASSLEDRTRQPQHF. J is TRBJ1-5 and V is TRBV7-2; tentative D call: TRBD1 (6 bases). The V end lost 1 base, the J end lost 7 bases, and 14 bases lay between the germline ends. Germline values: CDR1 SGHTA, CDR2 FQGNSA. The CDR3 covers 15 residues.

The chain carries TRBV11-1 and TRBJ2-7; tentatively, D is TRBD2 (6 bases). This CDR3 comprises 15 residues. Trimming took 2 bases from V and 1 from J, leaving 12 bases between them. Germline CDR1 reads SGHAT; CDR2 reads FQDESV (reference sequence). CDR3 residues: CASSLRGTGSYEQYF. The CDR3 nucleotides are TGTGCCAGCAGCTTACGGGGGACCGGATCCTACGAGCAGTACTTC.

The rearrangement uses TRBV5-1 and TRBJ2-1, with 11 nucleotides matching TRBD2. From germline, CDR1 is SGHRS and CDR2 YFSETQ. V shed 2 bases and J 12 bases; nucleotides not matched to a gene: 13. CDR3 length: 16 residues. The CDR3 DNA sequence: TGCGCCAGCAGCTTTATCATTGGGGGGACTAGCGGAGTGCAGTTCTTC. Protein: CASSFIIGGTSGVQFF.

J is TRBJ2-1 and V is TRBV5-1; D is uncertain. Germline CDR1 SGHRS, CDR2 YFSETQ. The CDR3 has 13 residues. The V and J ends lost 3 bases and 3 bases respectively, with 7 bases between them. The CDR3 bases are TGCGCCAGCAGCTCCCGCGGCTACAATGAGCAGTTCTTC. This sequence encodes CASSSRGYNEQFF. The entire variable domain, with the rest obtained from reference TRBV5-1 and TRBJ2-1, is as follows: KAGVTQTPRYLIKTRGQQVTLSCSPISGHRSVSWYQQTPGQGLQFLFEYFSETQRNKGNFPGRFSGRQFSNSRSEMNVSTLELGDSALYLCASSSRGYNEQFFGPGTRLTVL.

This chain uses TRBV5-1 with TRBJ1-1; no clear D gene. This CDR3 contains 15 residues. Germline CDR1 reads SGHRS; CDR2 reads YFSETQ. V dropped 2 bases and J dropped 4 bases, with 15 bases sitting between them. In DNA, the CDR3 is TGCGCCAGCAGCTTTCTCCAGCGTGGTAGCACTGAAGCTTTCTTT. Translation: CASSFLQRGSTEAFF.

The CDR3 DNA reads TGTGCCAGCAGTGAAGCCCTCGGGGGTGCTTGGGATACGCAGTATTTT. It specifies CASSEALGGAWDTQYF. This sequence joins TRBV25-1 and TRBJ2-3; D is possibly TRBD2 (6 bases). Germline values: CDR1 MGHDK, CDR2 SYGVNS. The CDR3 has 16 amino acids. The germline V and J ends were trimmed by 2 bases and 6 bases, with 18 bases remaining between them.

The chain uses TRBV10-3 and TRBJ2-7; 9 bases are shared with TRBD1. The CDR3 sequence is 14 residues long. With 6 bases clipped from V and 2 bases from J, the junction kept 5 bases outside the gene matches. The germline V gene has CDR1 ENHRY and CDR2 SYGVKD. The CDR3 region has the DNA TGTGCCATCAGGGGGACAGGGAATACCTACGAGCAGTACTTC. Encoded protein: CAIRGTGNTYEQYF.

This rearrangement joins TRBV30 to TRBJ2-3; 9 nucleotides agree with TRBD2. CDR1 is GTSNPN, CDR2 SVGIG, per germline (reference sequence). V trimming: 0 bases; J trimming: 0 bases; junction bases outside the gene matches: 13. The CDR3 sequence is 19 residues long. This chain's CDR3 is CAWSVQGSGRKVSTDTQYF. For the CDR3, the DNA is TGTGCCTGGAGTGTACAAGGGAGCGGGAGGAAAGTAAGCACAGATACGCAGTATTTT.

With regard to this clone: Additional DNA sequences in this sample encode the identical CDR3. This chain uses TRBV11-2 with TRBJ1-1, with TRBD1 identical over 8 bases. CDR3 length: 13 residues. The junction had 11 bases not matched to a gene; V was cut back by 6 bases and J by 11 bases. Germline assignment: CDR1 SGHAT and CDR2 FQNNGV. Here the CDR3 reads CASRFQGARDAFF. CDR3 nucleotide sequence: TGTGCCAGCAGGTTCCAGGGGGCAAGGGATGCTTTCTTT.

The genes are TRBV9 and TRBJ2-3; 9 bases line up with TRBD2. CDR3 size: 15 residues. V was pared by 4 bases and J by 4 bases, with 7 bases of the junction left unmatched. Germline assignment: CDR1 SGDLS and CDR2 YYNGEE. In DNA form, the CDR3 reads TGTGCCAGCAGCCAAATAGCGGGGGTGGCAGATACGCAGTATTTT. It codes for CASSQIAGVADTQYF. Full variable domain (rest looked up from reference TRBV9 and TRBJ2-3): DSGVTQTPKHLITATGQRVTLRCSPRSGDLSVYWYQQSLDQGLQFLIQYYNGEERAKGNILERFSAQQFPDLHSELNLSSLELGDSALYFCASSQIAGVADTQYFGPGTRLTVL.

CDR3 residues: CASSQDAGRAWDEQFF. The CDR3 DNA reads TGCGCCAGCAGCCAAGACGCGGGGAGGGCCTGGGATGAGCAGTTCTTC. The chain couples TRBV4-3 to TRBJ2-1, with 7 bases matching TRBD2. Germline V CDR1 and CDR2: LGHNA, YSLEER. The J segment lost 8 bases and the V segment lost 0 bases, leaving 10 bases of the junction unmatched. The CDR3 has 16 amino acids.

The chain is built from TRBV6-5 and TRBJ1-2; the match to TRBD1 covers 7 bases. Trimming cost V 6 bases and J 8 bases; bases outside gene matches: 9. CDR1 and CDR2 from the germline V gene are MNHEY and SVGAGI. This CDR3 has 13 residues. In DNA form, the CDR3 reads TGTGCCAGCAGCAGACAGGGCGGAAGGGGCTACACCTTC. Translating gives CASSRQGGRGYTF.

The chain combines TRBV10-1 with TRBJ1-2, with D uncertain. The length of the CDR3 is 15 residues. Germline values: CDR1 WNHNN, CDR2 SYGVQD (reference sequence). V was cut by 2 bases and J by 8 bases, with 18 bases left in between. CDR3 bases: TGCGCCAGCAGTGAGCGGGCGGGCAAGAAGGTAGGCTACACCTTC. Translation gives CASSERAGKKVGYTF.